The 21 T cell receptor beta chains below were found in one sample sequenced in a study of T cell repertoires in cytomegalovirus infection. Their antigens remain unidentified. MiXCR, applied by TCRdb to the reads, yields one record per CDR3 protein. The table lists about 830,000 distinct CDR3 sequences, approximately 29% of them singletons. The source material was cultured CD8+ T cells from PBMCs, sampled from culture after CMV antigen stimulation. These receptors all come from a human donor in good health (CMV status not recorded). Some clones in this sample may be carry-over from other donors' samples.

The chain carries TRBV6-5 and TRBJ1-2; a weak D match, TRBD1 (6 bases). V was clipped by 2 bases and J by 4 bases, with 8 bases between them. The CDR3 has 13 amino acids. CDR1 is MNHEY, CDR2 SVGAGI, per germline. The CDR3 is CASSYTGTYGYTF. Written as DNA, the CDR3 is TGTGCCAGCAGTTACACAGGGACCTATGGCTACACCTTC.

This clonotype was counted a few times. This rearrangement joins TRBV20-1 to TRBJ2-7, with a possible D match to TRBD1 (6 bases). This CDR3 is 12 amino acids long. With 4 bases removed from V and 3 bases from J, the gap between germline ends came to 10 bases. Germline values: CDR1 DFQATT, CDR2 SNEGSKA (reference sequence). The CDR3 here is CSATGQFYEQYV. The CDR3 bases are TGCAGTGCTACCGGACAGTTCTACGAGCAGTACGTC.

This clonotype was seen at least ten times. The rearrangement joins TRBV7-8 to TRBJ2-3; D ambiguous. V lost 5 bases to trimming and J lost 0 bases, with 12 bases between them. The germline V gene encodes CDR1 SGHVS and CDR2 FQNEAQ. The CDR3 consists of 15 residues. The CDR3 protein is CASSHRTVSTDTQYF. In DNA, the CDR3 is TGTGCCAGCAGCCATCGGACCGTTAGCACAGATACGCAGTATTTT.

This clonotype was seen repeatedly, ten times or more. This chain connects TRBV12-5 to TRBJ1-1; D uncertain. V was clipped by 5 bases and J by 1 base, with 11 bases between them. In germline, CDR1 is LGHNT, CDR2 FRNRAP. The CDR3 totals 14 residues. The CDR3 sequence: CASGPPPPNTEAFF. The CDR3 nucleotides are TGTGCTAGTGGTCCCCCGCCCCCGAACACTGAAGCTTTCTTT.

The chain recombines TRBV4-1 with TRBJ1-1; D possibly corresponds to TRBD1 (5 bases). Germline V gives CDR1 MGHRA, CDR2 YSYEKL. CDR3 length equals 15 residues. The V and J ends lost 3 bases and 0 bases respectively, with 11 bases between them. The CDR3 DNA is TGCGCCAGCAGCCATCAGACAGCGATGAACACTGAAGCTTTCTTT. Its translation is CASSHQTAMNTEAFF.

The chain combines TRBV19 with TRBJ2-5; perhaps TRBD2 as D (6 bases). Germline V gene lookup returns CDR1 LNHDA and CDR2 SQIVND (reference sequence). The CDR3 covers 15 residues. Deletions cut 7 bases from V and 4 bases from J, with 19 bases between. CDR3 region: CASIERALPAETQYF. The CDR3 DNA reads as TGTGCCAGTATTGAGCGGGCCCTCCCGGCAGAGACCCAGTACTTC. Variable domain in full (rest from reference TRBV19 and TRBJ2-5): DGGITQSPKYLFRKEGQNVTLSCEQNLNHDAMYWYRQDPGQGLRLIYYSQIVNDFQKGDIAEGYSVSREKKESFPLTVTSAQKNPTAFYLCASIERALPAETQYFGPGTRLLVL.

The rearrangement joins TRBV14 to TRBJ2-7; TRBD2 might be the D (5 bases). The V gene's germline CDR1 is SGHDN and CDR2 FVKESK. This CDR3 spans 13 amino acids. With 3 bases removed from V and 3 bases from J, the gap between germline ends came to 9 bases. CDR3 region: CASSHVRGYEQYF. CDR3 sequence (DNA): TGTGCCAGCAGCCATGTTCGGGGCTACGAGCAGTACTTC.

V gene TRBV7-8 combines with J gene TRBJ1-1, with a possible D match to TRBD1 (6 bases). This CDR3 comprises 17 residues. Germline CDR1 and CDR2: SGHVS and FQNEAQ. The germline V and J ends were trimmed by 4 bases and 0 bases, with 18 bases remaining between them. CDR3: CASSSAGSGTMNTEAFF. DNA of the CDR3: TGTGCCAGCAGCTCCGCCGGCTCAGGGACAATGAACACTGAAGCTTTCTTT.

In its sample, this clonotype was seen once. V and J are TRBV7-6 and TRBJ2-3, with D possibly TRBD2 on 5 matching bases. The CDR3 extends over 16 amino acids. V lost 5 bases and J lost 2, with 17 bases in between. The germline V gene encodes CDR1 SGHVS and CDR2 FNYEAQ. The CDR3 loop reads CASSAPEATVTDTQYF. DNA of the CDR3: TGTGCCAGCAGCGCCCCGGAGGCGACCGTCACAGATACGCAGTATTTT.

Only one count was recorded for this clonotype. The chain is built from TRBV11-1 and TRBJ1-2; no firm D call. This CDR3 has 15 amino acids. Trimming left V 5 bases short and J 4 bases short, with 17 bases between. CDR1 and CDR2 (germline): SGHAT, FQDESV (reference sequence). This CDR3 is CASSPLEEAIYGYTF. The CDR3 nucleotides are TGTGCCAGCAGCCCCTTGGAGGAGGCTATCTATGGCTACACCTTC.

This clonotype showed up many times. The V and J genes are TRBV7-2 and TRBJ2-7; weak D call: TRBD2 (5 bases). Germline lookup yields CDR1 SGHTA and CDR2 FQGNSA. V lost 5 bases, J lost 4 bases, and 15 bases lay in between. The CDR3 totals 14 residues. The CDR3 loop is CASSPDGGGYEQYV. The CDR3 nucleotides are TGTGCCAGCAGCCCGGACGGTGGAGGTTACGAGCAGTACGTC.

The gene calls are TRBV27 and TRBJ1-3; tentative D call: TRBD1 (5 bases). V lost 0 bases to trimming and J lost 0 bases, with 9 bases between them. CDR1 and CDR2 from the germline V gene are MNHEY and SMNVEV (reference sequence). The CDR3 runs to 16 residues. The CDR3 coding sequence is TGTGCCAGCAGTTTATCGCGGGGGTACTCTGGAAACACCATATATTTT. Amino acid sequence: CASSLSRGYSGNTIYF.

The gene calls are TRBV7-6 and TRBJ2-5; D is possibly TRBD2 (5 bases). Looked up from germline, CDR1 is SGHVS and CDR2 is FNYEAQ. Trimming removed 5 bases at V and 5 bases at J, with 18 bases between. The CDR3 sequence is 15 residues long. The CDR3, as DNA: TGTGCCAGCAGCAGAGGACTGCTCAGGATGGAGACCCAGTACTTC. It codes for CASSRGLLRMETQYF.

The chain uses TRBV5-6 and TRBJ2-7; D may correspond to TRBD1 or TRBD2 (5 bases each). Germline V gene lookup returns CDR1 SGHDT and CDR2 YYEEEE. Trimming removed 2 bases from V and 4 bases from J, with 13 bases in between. The CDR3 is 14 amino acids. The CDR3 DNA sequence: TGTGCCAGCAGCTTTCGGGACGTTATTTACGAGCAGTACTTC. This sequence encodes CASSFRDVIYEQYF.

This clonotype was seen more than once but under ten times. This chain connects TRBV6-5 to TRBJ2-7; 12 bases map to TRBD1. Germline CDR1 reads MNHEY; CDR2 reads SVGAGI. V lost 2 bases to trimming and J lost 7 bases; unmatched junction nucleotides: 12. The CDR3 runs to 17 residues. In nucleotides, the CDR3 is TGTGCCAGCAGTTACCGCCTTCCGGGACAGGGGGCTTATGAGCAGTACGTC. As protein: CASSYRLPGQGAYEQYV.

This clonotype was seen more than once but under ten times. The rearrangement uses TRBV2 and TRBJ2-7, with 9 nucleotides matching TRBD1. There are 16 residues in the CDR3. Germline CDR1 is SNHLY and CDR2 is FYNNEI. Losses at the gene ends were 6 bases for V and 1 base for J; bases not matched to a gene: 10. This CDR3 reads CASSVRRDRASYEQYF. The CDR3 DNA is TGTGCCAGCAGCGTTAGACGGGACAGGGCATCCTACGAGCAGTACTTC.

This clonotype was picked up a small number of times. The V gene is TRBV7-6, the J gene TRBJ1-1; D might be TRBD1 (5 bases). V lost 6 bases and J 7 bases, leaving 12 bases between the germline ends. Germline-derived CDR1 and CDR2 are SGHVS and FNYEAQ. The CDR3 sequence is 12 residues long. In nucleotides, the CDR3 is TGTGCCAGCAGTCCGAGGGGTGATGAAGCTTTCTTT. It is translated as CASSPRGDEAFF.

Points on this clonotype: One end of the junction does not line up with germline, which may come from a read error. The chain uses TRBV24-1 and TRBJ2-5; 7 nucleotides agree with TRBD1. The germline CDR1 and CDR2 sequences are KGHDR and SFDVKD. The length of the CDR3 is 14 residues. The CDR3 region has the DNA TGTGTCACCAGTAACAGGGGAAGTAGGGAGACCCAGTACTTC. Its protein is CVTSNRGSRETQYF.

This clonotype showed up just a few times. The genes are TRBV7-6 and TRBJ1-3; a possible D gene is TRBD1 (6 bases). This CDR3 is 17 amino acids long. Germline V CDR1 and CDR2: SGHVS, FNYEAQ. Trimming left V 1 base short and J 3 bases short, with 16 bases between. CDR3 loop: CASSLERSGVSGNTIYF. The CDR3, as DNA: TGTGCCAGCAGCTTAGAGAGATCAGGGGTTAGTGGAAACACCATATATTTT.

The J gene is TRBJ1-2, the V gene TRBV10-3; D unresolved. The V gene's germline CDR1 is ENHRY and CDR2 SYGVKD. This CDR3 is 15 amino acids long. Trimming took 3 bases from V and 4 from J, leaving 15 bases between them. CDR3 DNA sequence: TGTGCCATCAGTGAACCGAATCCGAACTCCTATGGCTACACCTTC. Protein sequence: CAISEPNPNSYGYTF.

J is TRBJ1-5 and V is TRBV4-2, with D unresolved. This CDR3 spans 13 amino acids. The germline V and J ends were trimmed by 5 bases and 7 bases, with 12 bases remaining between them. From germline, CDR1 is LGHNA and CDR2 YNFKEQ. CDR3 in amino acids: CASSFGKGQPQHF. The CDR3, as DNA: TGTGCCAGCAGCTTCGGCAAGGGCCAGCCCCAGCATTTT.